This T cell receptor (beta chain) emerged from a study of cytomegalovirus exposure and HLA in healthy donors listed by TCRdb under 2017. As for the study more broadly: According to an earlier analysis of 450 to 650 of the donors, about 179 million T cells yielded approximately 120 million unique TCR beta sequences and roughly 280 Gb of sequence data. An early release that covered 500 to 800 HLA-typed donors contained about 300 gigabases of sequencing data and 65 million to 100 million unique TCR sequences. Among the roughly 400 genotyped donors, under 90% belonged to the genetic ancestry cluster associated with self-reported Caucasian donors. The study aimed to test whether signatures of past pathogen exposure could be identified by cataloging public T cell receptors. Using immunosequencing, the study profiled T cell repertoires from 666 subjects and related those repertoires to cytomegalovirus serostatus. Along with the approximately 700-subject first cohort, a separate validation cohort of over a hundred different subjects was used. The study combined high-throughput TCR immunosequencing, statistical association of individual TCRs with disease status, and machine learning to predict cytomegalovirus infection status. In a later analysis, previously published TCR beta repertoires from some 640 donors were re-analyzed and high-resolution HLA genotyping was added so that TCR occurrence patterns could be studied. In the later analysis, no new phenotypic data were used to find candidate immune exposures; instead, reliance was placed on TCR beta sequences and their occurrence across donors. To decide whether each TCR beta V gene segment behaved as functional or pseudogenic, an earlier analysis of several hundred of the donors relied on high-throughput TCR beta sequencing. Donor age, sex, ethnicity and CMV serostatus were collected together with the repertoire data. A later genetic analysis took genome-wide SNP genotypes for about three fifths of the roughly 700 donors and used that subset as a discovery cohort. Every repertoire in the discovery cohort had been generated on one and the same sequencing platform. Class I and class II HLA loci were covered by the typing at four-digit resolution. Typing coverage differed by locus: A, B, C, DRB1 and DQB1 were typed in roughly 620-640 donors, DQA1 in about 500, DPA1 in over 600, and DPB1 in 450 to 480. Roughly 5 DR-DQ haplotypes were handled as single units for association and clustering, since linkage in the cohort was strong. On average, 235,054 unique TCR beta nucleotide sequences were sequenced per donor among 350 to 400 genotyped donors of the cohort, with 15% to 20% of those sequences being non-productive. Points the paper makes about the study in general: In a later genetic analysis, fewer N-insertions in productive TCRs were reported among donors in an Asian-associated ancestry cluster than the 666-donor mean. A group of highly shared sequence variants was considered likely to be a technical artifact of the sequencing pipeline. In a later analysis, more than 15,000 TCR beta sequences were associated with specific HLA alleles at a false discovery rate of 0.05. Assigning TCR associations to individual alleles was difficult when HLA alleles, especially DR and DQ, strongly co-occurred. Some 16 rarely observed V segments, including chromosome 9 orphons, were excluded from the earlier analysis of approximately 500 of the donors because counts were too low. Most CMV-associated TCR beta chains appeared to be HLA-restricted in a later analysis, and the HLA associations seemed to be driven largely by CMV exposure. In an earlier analysis of more than 500 of the donors, most TCR beta V segments appeared in productive rearrangements about 90% or about 30% of the time, broadly matching IMGT annotations. Because the 87-base-pair reads could not distinguish some IMGT-functional V segments, including TRBV6-2 and TRBV6-3, those segments were excluded. While some public TCRs were present in many individuals, most TCR sequences turned up only very rarely across donors. The classifier was reported to diagnose cytomegalovirus status with high specificity and sensitivity in both the original and validation cohorts. For the cohort, immune exposure information was limited to CMV serostatus. Compared with equally common non-associated chains, HLA-associated TCR beta chains in a later analysis were more clonally expanded and had lower generation probabilities. It was suggested by the authors that the approach could potentially be generalized to other disease states and immunological phenotypes. In vitro tests confirmed that a few of the cytomegalovirus-associated TCR beta chains recognize cytomegalovirus antigens. Sequencing depth was assumed to be roughly uniform across donors in the presence/absence analyses, though that assumption may not hold. Because HLA typing was unavailable for some donors at each locus, only the typed subset was used in association tests. A further reported finding was that TCR beta sequences accurately predicted the HLA-A and HLA-B alleles for most subjects in the first cohort. The study gave a list of 150 to 200 TCR beta chains associated with cytomegalovirus. A later analysis found that TCR association rates varied across HLA loci, with DRB1 alleles showing the most associated TCRs and HLA-C alleles the fewest. The cohort was sequenced for TCR beta chains only, and without alpha or paired-chain data the features that could be detected were limited. Several of the top co-occurrence clusters appeared to be linked to parvovirus B19, influenza, CMV and Epstein-Barr virus, according to a later analysis. Correlated functional status among segregating V segments might be attributable to linkage disequilibrium, but an unknown experimental factor could not be ruled out. An association between a missense DCLRE1C variant and V-gene and J-gene trimming of TCR beta chains was found in a later genetic analysis and replicated in an independent cohort.

The cohort consisted of some 670 healthy bone marrow donors. At the time of sampling, every cohort member was nominally healthy, though immune exposures that went unrecorded were likely present. The donor tested CMV seronegative and was one of the 352 seronegative cohort members. Each donor provided a peripheral blood sample, and peripheral blood mononuclear cells were used for TCR beta sequencing. The Qiagen DNeasy Blood Extraction Kit was used to extract genomic DNA from the blood cell samples. The protocol used for the library was the immunoSEQ multiplex PCR assay. For the multiplex PCR, a mixture combining 60 forward primers for TCR Vbeta segments and 13 reverse primers for TCR Jbeta segments was used. A multiplex PCR assay on genomic DNA amplified the CDR3 region of rearranged TCR beta genes. On the Illumina HiSeq System, the amplified TCR beta libraries were sequenced as 87-base-pair reads. On the authors' methods: In a later analysis, tens of millions of unique TCR beta chains were counted across the roughly 670 repertoires, and around 10 million of these chains were shared by at least two donors. Raw reads were error-corrected and collapsed into unique sequences by a nearest-neighbor algorithm in which closely related sequences were merged to remove PCR and sequencing errors. Alignment of CDR3 sequences to IMGT reference sequences was used to assign V, D and J gene segments. Each retained sequence needed at least a six-nucleotide match to both a V gene segment and a J gene segment. A rearrangement counted as productive if the CDR3 had no stop codons and remained in frame with V and J, and every other rearrangement counted as non-productive. CDR3 was defined by IMGT convention, running from the second conserved V-encoded cysteine to the conserved J-encoded phenylalanine. The earlier analysis of a few hundred of the donors excluded sequences that lacked an unambiguous match to a single V gene segment. An earlier analysis of 500 to 700 of the donors classified V segments as functional when productive rearrangements were above 56.7% and as segregating when the standard deviation between donors was above 5%. A statistical classification framework was built to diagnose cytomegalovirus status from the catalog of TCR beta chain sequences. In a later analysis, V and J genes were assigned by comparing TCR nucleotide sequences against IMGT/GENE-DB human TR gene sequences. Using the TCRdist pipeline, a later analysis assigned CDR3 sequences along with most-parsimonious VDJ recombination scenarios. In a later analysis, each TCR beta chain was defined by its CDR3 amino acid sequence together with its V-gene family, and reads without a unique V-gene family were excluded. In a later analysis, fewer than 650 highly shared, low-generation-probability nucleotide sequences were removed to address suspected cross-contamination and a sequencing artifact. For each public chain, a later analysis derived a clonal expansion index from normalized ranks of inferred template counts within each repertoire. A later analysis computed generation probabilities with a VDJ recombination model fitted to out-of-frame rearrangements, and checked the results against IGoR. In a later analysis, TCR-TCR, TCR-HLA and TCR-CMV co-occurrence was scored with hypergeometric tests, and a repertoire-size bias correction was applied to TCR pairs. A later analysis estimated false discovery rates by permuting HLA or CMV assignments 20 times. A later analysis grouped co-occurring TCRs with DBSCAN, adding TCRdist sequence similarity when clustering within HLA-allele-positive subsets. Co-occurrence clustering excluded repertoires with fewer than 30,000 or more than 120,000 public chains, plus five with anomalous nucleotide sharing. TCRdb took over this immuneACCESS table, retaining in-frame rearrangements with V and J assigned. Such tables are incomplete; in checked studies, under half of the missing clones stem from an unresolved V gene, and the remainder is unexplained. V, J and clone size reflect that table, while D and trimming were determined from the DNA. This sample lists 140,000 or so clones; roughly four fifths were detected once. The ten largest clones represent 3% to 3.5% of the sample.

Note on this clone: Its antigen is still unknown. It has no much larger one-base neighbor in the sample; base qualities were not kept.

V ends up 4 bases short and J 4 bases short, with an unmatched junction base count of 10. The CDR3 starts with the cysteine, ends with the phenylalanine, and has 16 residues. The CDR3 DNA has 48 bases and is translated from base 1. Based on the germline V gene (reference sequence), the CDR1 and CDR2 sequences are MNHEY and SMNVEV. The V and J genes are TRBV27 and TRBJ2-1; 7 of the junction bases match TRBD2. The TCR sequence derives from a male donor in good health and CMV-seronegative. Material for sequencing was PBMCs. The CDR3: CASSSLAANPYNEQFF. Here is the DNA: TGTGCCAGCAGTTCCCTAGCGGCAAACCCGTACAATGAGCAGTTCTTC.